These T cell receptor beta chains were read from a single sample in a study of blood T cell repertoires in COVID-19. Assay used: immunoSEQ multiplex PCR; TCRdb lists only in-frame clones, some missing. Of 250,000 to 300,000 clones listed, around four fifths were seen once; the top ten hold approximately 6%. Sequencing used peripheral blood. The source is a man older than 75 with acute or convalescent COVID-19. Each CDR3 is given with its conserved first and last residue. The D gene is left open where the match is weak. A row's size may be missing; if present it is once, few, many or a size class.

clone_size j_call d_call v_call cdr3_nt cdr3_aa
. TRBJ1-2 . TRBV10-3 TGTGCCATCAGTGAGTTGGACAGCTCCTATGGCTACACCTTC CAISELDSSYGYTF
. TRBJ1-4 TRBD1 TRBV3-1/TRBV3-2 TGTGCCAGCAGCCAAGATTGGGACAGGACGGAAAAACTGTTTTTT CASSQDWDRTEKLFF
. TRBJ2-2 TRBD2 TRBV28 TGTGCCAGCAGTGCCCCCGGAGCGGGAGTGAACACCGGGGAGCTGTTTTTT CASSAPGAGVNTGELFF
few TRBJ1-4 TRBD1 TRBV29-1 TGCAGCGTTGAAGATTGGCCAGGGGGCGATGAAAAACTGTTTTTT CSVEDWPGGDEKLFF
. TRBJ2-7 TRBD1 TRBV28 TGTGCCAGCAGTGCCTCCGGGACAGGGTCTTGGGAGCAGTACTTC CASSASGTGSWEQYF
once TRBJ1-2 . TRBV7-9 TGTGCCAGCAGCTTACTTTTTGGAGGCGGCTACACCTTC CASSLLFGGGYTF
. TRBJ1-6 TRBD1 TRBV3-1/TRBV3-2 TGTGCCAGCAGCCAAGGGACAGGGGCGGGACCCCTCCACTTT CASSQGTGAGPLHF
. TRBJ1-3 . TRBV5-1 TGCGCCAGCAGCTATACAGGGTCTGCAAACACCATATATTTT CASSYTGSANTIYF
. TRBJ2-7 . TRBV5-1 TGCGCCAGCAGCCTCACCGGGACACCTTACGAGCAGTACTTC CASSLTGTPYEQYF
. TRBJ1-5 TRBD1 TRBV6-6 TGTGCCAGCAGTTACACCGGGACAGGGAATCAGCCCCAGCATTTT CASSYTGTGNQPQHF
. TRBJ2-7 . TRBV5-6 TGTGCCAGCAGCCGGGGAAACGAGCAGTACTTC CASSRGNEQYF
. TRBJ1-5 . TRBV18 TGTGCCAGCTCACCGGGGCGAGGTCAGCCCCAGCATTTT CASSPGRGQPQHF
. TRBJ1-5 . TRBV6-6 TGTGCCAGCCGTGGTACGGGGGGCCGCAATCAGCCCCAGCATTTT CASRGTGGRNQPQHF
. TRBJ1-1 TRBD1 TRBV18 TGTGCCAGCCTGACACAGGGGAGCACTGAAGCTTTCTTT CASLTQGSTEAFF
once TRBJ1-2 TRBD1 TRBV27 TGTGCCAGCACCCACCCTCGGACAGGAAACTATGGCTACACCTTC CASTHPRTGNYGYTF
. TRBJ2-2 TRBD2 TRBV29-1 TGCAGCGCGGGACTAGCAAGGACCGGGGAGCTGTTTTTT CSAGLARTGELFF
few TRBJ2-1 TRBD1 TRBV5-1 TGCGCCAGCAGCTTGGAGGGGGCCCCCTACAATGAGCAGTTCTTC CASSLEGAPYNEQFF
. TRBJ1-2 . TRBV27 TGTGCCAGCAGTTTAGAGGGAAACTATGGCTACACCTTC CASSLEGNYGYTF
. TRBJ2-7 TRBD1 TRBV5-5 TGTGCCAGCAGCCGCCAAGCCGGGACAGGGTCTTGGGAGCAGTACTTC CASSRQAGTGSWEQYF